This T cell receptor (beta chain) was profiled in a study of T cell responses to AZD1222 COVID-19 vaccine. About the research overall: Analysis merged second doses at about 4 or about 12 weeks.

V shed 3 bases and J shed 7 bases, with 24 bases lying between them. The CDR3 length is 18 residues. CDR1 LNHNV and CDR2 YYDKDF come from the germline V gene (reference sequence). Assay: immunoSEQ multiplex PCR; the TCRdb copy retains only in-frame clones and omits some. This table has 150,000 to 200,000 clones, around 90% appearing once. Study-wide points: Clonal diversity may have been underestimated in mostly white British donors. The study found vaccine-associated CD4 TCRs spanning spike, dominant at 160-218 and 743-854.

On this clone: Its antigen is not identified.

This TCR came from an adult in good health. The sample in question was peripheral blood, obtained on day 0 of AZD1222 vaccination. The rearrangement links TRBV15 to TRBJ1-4; D possibly corresponds to TRBD1 (6 bases). In nucleotides, the CDR3 is TGTGCCACCAGCAGGACCGGGACATCAGGAGTGACGGGTGAAAAACTGTTTTTT. It yields the protein CATSRTGTSGVTGEKLFF.